This T cell receptor beta chain was sequenced for a study of neurological immune-mediated disorders. General study findings and limits: Neither clinical nor MRI features were associated with the multiple sclerosis repertoire cluster. Among expanded clones, no CDR3 amino acid sequences were shared across subjects, a pattern suggesting private repertoires in all groups.

Template-switch 5'RACE cDNA synthesis added a 10-nucleotide unique molecular identifier. From the 5' RACE reads, TCRdb called clonotypes with MiXCR, one entry per CDR3 protein. The sample lists 45,000 to 65,000 distinct CDR3 sequences; about 4% were seen once. This clonotype was counted many times. The antigen remains undetermined. This CDR3 is 15 amino acids long. V shed 0 bases and J shed 1 base, with 9 bases lying between them. CDR1 and CDR2 from the germline V gene are MGHRA and YSYEKL. The source material was PBMCs. The chain uses TRBV4-1 and TRBJ2-5; TRBD1 might be the D (6 bases). The receptor's source is a man over 45 with multiple sclerosis. The CDR3 bases are TGCGCCAGCAGCCAAGAGGGACATCCCCAAGAGACCCAGTACTTC. It translates to CASSQEGHPQETQYF.